This record concerns one TCR beta chain sequence. The antigen is undetermined. Germline lookup yields CDR1 SQVTM and CDR2 ANQGSEA. Trimming shortened V by 3 bases and J by 5 bases, and 17 bases separated the two germline ends. There are 15 residues in the CDR3. This specimen comes from a study of T-cell memory formation after mild COVID-19. The study's findings and limits: While clones contracting from day 15 to 85 were balanced between CD4 and CD8, later expanders leaned CD4+. Prior to infection, memory already included some responding clones, suggesting cross-reactive memory joined. The CD4+ clones that contracted clustered mainly within CM and EM, and the CD8+ clones concentrated in EMRA.

Researchers used 5'RACE with constant-segment primers to make TCR alpha and TCR beta cDNA libraries that carry sample barcodes and UMIs. One entry per CDR3 protein, called by TCRdb with MiXCR from the 5' RACE reads. The table lists roughly 170,000 distinct CDR3 sequences, roughly 23% of them singletons. The TCR comes from an adult woman who had mild COVID-19 (a few samples of this study predate the infection). Cell type and time point are not known. The V call is TRBV29-1, the J call TRBJ2-1; D uncertain. Sample: PBMCs or a T cell subset sorted from them (not recorded which). The CDR3 here is CSVESPYEVNNEQFF. The CDR3 DNA follows: TGCAGCGTTGAGAGTCCCTATGAAGTGAACAATGAGCAGTTCTTC.